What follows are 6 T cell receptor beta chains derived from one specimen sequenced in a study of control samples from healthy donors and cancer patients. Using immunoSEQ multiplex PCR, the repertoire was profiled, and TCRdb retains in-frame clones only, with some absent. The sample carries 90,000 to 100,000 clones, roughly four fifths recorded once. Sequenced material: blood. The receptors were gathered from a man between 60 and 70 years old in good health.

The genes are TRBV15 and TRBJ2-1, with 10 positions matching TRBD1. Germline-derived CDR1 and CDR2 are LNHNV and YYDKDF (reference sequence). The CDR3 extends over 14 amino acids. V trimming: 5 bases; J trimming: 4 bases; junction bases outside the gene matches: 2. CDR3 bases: TGTGCCACCAGCCGGGACAGGGGTTACAATGAGCAGTTCTTC. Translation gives CATSRDRGYNEQFF.

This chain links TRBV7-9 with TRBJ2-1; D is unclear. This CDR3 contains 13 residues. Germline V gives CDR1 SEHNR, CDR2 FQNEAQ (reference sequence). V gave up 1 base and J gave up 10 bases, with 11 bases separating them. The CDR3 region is CASSLEEVREQFF. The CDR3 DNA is TGTGCCAGCAGCTTAGAAGAGGTGCGGGAGCAGTTCTTC.

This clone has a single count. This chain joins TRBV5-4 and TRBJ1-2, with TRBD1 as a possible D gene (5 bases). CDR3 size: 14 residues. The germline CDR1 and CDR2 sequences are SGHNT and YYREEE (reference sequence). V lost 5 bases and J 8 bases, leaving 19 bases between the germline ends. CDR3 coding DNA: TGTGCCAGCAGTCTTACCGGGACCCTCGGGGGCTACACCTTC. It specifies CASSLTGTLGGYTF.

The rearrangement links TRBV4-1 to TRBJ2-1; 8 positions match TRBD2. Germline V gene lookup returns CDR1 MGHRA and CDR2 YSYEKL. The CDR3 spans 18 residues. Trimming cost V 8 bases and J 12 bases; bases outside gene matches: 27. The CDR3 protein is CASPSTFCGGPPVRGQFF. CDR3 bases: TGCGCCAGCCCCTCGACCTTTTGCGGGGGGCCCCCTGTGCGGGGGCAGTTCTTC.

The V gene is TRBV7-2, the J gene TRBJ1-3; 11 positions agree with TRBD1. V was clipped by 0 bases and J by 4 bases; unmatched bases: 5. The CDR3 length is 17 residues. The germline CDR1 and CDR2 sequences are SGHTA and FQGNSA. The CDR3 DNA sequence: TGTGCCAGCAGCTTAGCGGGAGGACAGGGGGCCGGAAACACCATATATTTT. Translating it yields CASSLAGGQGAGNTIYF.

The CDR3 spells CASSFPGTSYNEQFF. The CDR3 DNA sequence: TGTGCCAGCAGCTTCCCAGGGACTAGTTACAATGAGCAGTTCTTC. This chain links TRBV5-6 with TRBJ2-1; 8 bases agree with TRBD2. V lost 2 bases to trimming and J lost 4 bases; unmatched junction nucleotides: 5. Looked up from germline, CDR1 is SGHDT and CDR2 is YYEEEE. CDR3 length: 15 residues.